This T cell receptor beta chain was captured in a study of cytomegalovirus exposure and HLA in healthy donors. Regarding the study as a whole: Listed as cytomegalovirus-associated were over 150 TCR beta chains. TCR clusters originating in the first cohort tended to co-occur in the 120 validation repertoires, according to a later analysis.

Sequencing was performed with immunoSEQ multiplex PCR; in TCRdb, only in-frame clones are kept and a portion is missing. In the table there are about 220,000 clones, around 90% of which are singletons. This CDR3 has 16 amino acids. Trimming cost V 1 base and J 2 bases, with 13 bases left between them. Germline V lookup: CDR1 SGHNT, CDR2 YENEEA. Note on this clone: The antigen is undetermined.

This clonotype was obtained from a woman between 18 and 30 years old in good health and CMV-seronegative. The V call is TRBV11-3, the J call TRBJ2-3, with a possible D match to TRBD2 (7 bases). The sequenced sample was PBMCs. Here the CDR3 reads CASSLGTAGLTDTQYF. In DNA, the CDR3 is TGTGCCAGCAGCTTAGGGACAGCGGGGCTCACAGATACGCAGTATTTT.